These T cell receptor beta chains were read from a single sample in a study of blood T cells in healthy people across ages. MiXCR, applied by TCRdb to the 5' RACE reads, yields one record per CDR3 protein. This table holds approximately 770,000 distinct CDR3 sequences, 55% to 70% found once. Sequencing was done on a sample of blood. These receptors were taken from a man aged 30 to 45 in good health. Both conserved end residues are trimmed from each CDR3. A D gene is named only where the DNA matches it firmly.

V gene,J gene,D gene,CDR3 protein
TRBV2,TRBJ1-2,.,ASSGLVIGGYT
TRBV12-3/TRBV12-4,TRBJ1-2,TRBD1,ASKGTGDDGYT
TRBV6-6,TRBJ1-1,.,ASSGGVLNTEAF
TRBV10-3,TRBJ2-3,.,AITGGNTDTQY
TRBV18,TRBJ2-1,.,ASSPREAPCNEQF
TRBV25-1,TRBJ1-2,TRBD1,ASSPMDRDEGGYT
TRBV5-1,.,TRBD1,ASRRSGTGNYEQY
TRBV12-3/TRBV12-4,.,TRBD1,ASSPLTGTYEQY
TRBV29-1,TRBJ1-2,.,SANRAEFYGYT
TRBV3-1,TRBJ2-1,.,ASSQLGSGEQF
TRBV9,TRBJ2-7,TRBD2,ASSVGSSGAYEQY
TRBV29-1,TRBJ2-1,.,SVSAELREYNEQF
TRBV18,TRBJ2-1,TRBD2,ASSPYGRFNEQF
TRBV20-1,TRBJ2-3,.,SARDRDRESTDTQY
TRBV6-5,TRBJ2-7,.,ASRNRLYEQY
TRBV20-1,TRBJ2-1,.,SARSVRMVYNEQF
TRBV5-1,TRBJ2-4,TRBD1,ASSPAGQGQNIQY
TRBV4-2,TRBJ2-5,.,ASSLGPLQETQY
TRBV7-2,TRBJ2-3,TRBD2,ASSFGLAETDTQY
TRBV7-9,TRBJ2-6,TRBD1,ASSHRGSGANVLT
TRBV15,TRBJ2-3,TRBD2,ATSRARMTSGNLDTQY
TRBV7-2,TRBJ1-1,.,ASSLRAPGNTEAF
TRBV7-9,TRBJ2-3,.,ASSTREPSFTDTQY
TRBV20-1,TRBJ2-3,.,SAYRVGLDTQY
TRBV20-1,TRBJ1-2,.,SARTVWGGYGYT
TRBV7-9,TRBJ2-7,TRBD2,ASSPETPTSGRGSSYEQY